This T cell receptor beta chain was sequenced for a study of early T cells in non-severe SARS-CoV-2 infection. The table lists this clonotype with many counts. In the library, individual cDNA molecules carried attached unique molecular identifiers. TCRdb passed the 5' RACE reads through MiXCR, listing each CDR3 protein once. The sample records tens of thousands of distinct CDR3 sequences, 11% to 15% being singletons. Germline V gives CDR1 SGHTA, CDR2 FQGTGA. The ends were cut back, 2 bases at V and 0 bases at J, with 11 bases in the middle. The CDR3 has 16 residues. The receptor was derived from an adult who was a healthcare worker with PCR-confirmed SARS-CoV-2 infection or an uninfected control (not recorded which). Sequencing was performed on whole blood. The V and J genes are TRBV7-3 and TRBJ2-1; D possibly corresponds to TRBD2 (5 bases). CDR3 sequence reads: CASSLGLAGSYNEQFF. DNA of the CDR3: TGTGCCAGCAGCTTAGGGCTAGCAGGCTCCTACAATGAGCAGTTCTTC.